This T cell receptor (beta chain) came from a study of blood T cell repertoires in COVID-19. Study as a whole: Sites in the United States, Italy and Spain provided acute and convalescent COVID-19 samples.

Assay: immunoSEQ multiplex PCR; the TCRdb copy retains only in-frame clones and omits some. The data contain around 280,000 clones, about 88% of them singletons. V lost 5 bases to trimming and J lost 4 bases, with 18 bases between them. Germline lookup yields CDR1 SGHAT and CDR2 FQNNGV. This CDR3 contains 15 residues. Seattle patients were enrolled while actively infected and followed longitudinally. Material for sequencing was peripheral blood. The gene calls are TRBV11-2 and TRBJ2-7; TRBD1 is a possible D gene (5 bases). This sequence originates from a woman in her twenties or thirties with COVID-19, enrolled during active disease. In nucleotides, the CDR3 is TGTGCCAGCAGCCGAACCCAGGGTTTGGGGTACGAGCAGTACTTC. As protein: CASSRTQGLGYEQYF.